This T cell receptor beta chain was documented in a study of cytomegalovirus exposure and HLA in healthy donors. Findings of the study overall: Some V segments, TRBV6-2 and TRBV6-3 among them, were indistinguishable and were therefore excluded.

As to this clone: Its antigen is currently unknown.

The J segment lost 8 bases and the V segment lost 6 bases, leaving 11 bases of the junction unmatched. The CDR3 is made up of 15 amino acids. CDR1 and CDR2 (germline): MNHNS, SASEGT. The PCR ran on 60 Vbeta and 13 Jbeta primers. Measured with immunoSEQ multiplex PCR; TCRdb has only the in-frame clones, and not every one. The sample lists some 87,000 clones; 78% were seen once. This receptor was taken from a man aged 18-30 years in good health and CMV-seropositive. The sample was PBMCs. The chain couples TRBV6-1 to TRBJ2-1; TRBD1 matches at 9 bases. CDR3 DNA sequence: TGTGCCAGCAGAGACCGGGACAGGGATTTTGATGAGCAGTTCTTC. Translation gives CASRDRDRDFDEQFF.